Below are 11 T cell receptor beta chains sequenced from a single sample in a study of blood T cell repertoires in COVID-19 (dated by TCRdb to 2018 to 2020). Libraries were built with the immunoSEQ multiplex PCR assay. TCRdb stores this immuneACCESS table with in-frame sequences only. Part of the clones is absent; in the studies checked, under half of the shortfall reflects unresolved V genes, and no reason is known for the rest. Counted in this sample were some 190,000 clones; 88% of them appeared once. The ten top clones hold 1.5% of the sample. Sequenced sample: peripheral blood. The receptors were gathered from a man between 18 and 35 years old with active or convalescent COVID-19.

This chain links TRBV10-1 with TRBJ2-3, with 10 bases aligning to TRBD2. The CDR3 spans 18 residues. Germline-derived CDR1 and CDR2 are WNHNN and SYGVQD (reference sequence). Trimming cost V 3 bases and J 2 bases; bases outside gene matches: 11. CDR3 sequence (DNA): TGCGCCAGCAGTGACAAATGGTCTAGCGGGAGAATCACAGATACGCAGTATTTT. Translating gives CASSDKWSSGRITDTQYF.

This clone is a singleton in its sample. The chain is built from TRBV6-2 or TRBV6-3 and TRBJ1-5; D not resolved. Trimming stripped 7 bases from V and 4 bases from J, with 11 bases between. The germline CDR1 and CDR2 sequences are MNHEY and SVGEGT. This CDR3 region has 13 residues. The CDR3 is CASTPRRNQPQHF. The CDR3 DNA sequence: TGTGCCAGCACCCCTCGCAGAAATCAGCCCCAGCATTTT.

Comment on this clone: A junction boundary mismatches the germline segment, possibly from a read error. The chain recombines TRBV7-9 with TRBJ1-2; D not resolved. Germline V gene sequence: CDR1 SEHNR, CDR2 FQNEAQ (reference sequence). The CDR3 spans 14 residues. CDR3 bases: TGTGCCAGCAGCCTAGCCCGGGGTCCATATGGCTACACCTTC. Its protein is CASSLARGPYGYTF.

The chain combines TRBV24-1 with TRBJ2-1; 8 bases are shared with TRBD2. The germline gives CDR1 KGHDR, CDR2 SFDVKD. This CDR3 has 15 residues. The junction had 6 bases not matched to a gene; V was cut back by 5 bases and J by 4 bases. CDR3 region: CATSASGSPYNEQFF. CDR3 sequence (DNA): TGTGCCACCAGTGCCAGCGGGAGTCCATACAATGAGCAGTTCTTC.

The chain couples TRBV7-9 to TRBJ1-4, with 7 bases lining up with TRBD1. V gave up 4 bases and J gave up 7 bases; unmatched junction bases: 6. The CDR3 is made up of 14 amino acids. Germline values: CDR1 SEHNR, CDR2 FQNEAQ (reference sequence). This CDR3 is CASSSDRELEKLFF. The CDR3 DNA reads as TGTGCCAGCAGCTCAGACAGGGAGCTTGAAAAACTGTTTTTT.

J is TRBJ2-1 and V is TRBV5-1, with 9 nucleotides matching TRBD1. CDR1 and CDR2 (germline): SGHRS, YFSETQ. The CDR3 length is 15 residues. The ends lost 5 bases at V and 7 bases at J; junction bases unmatched: 10. The CDR3 loop is CASRPDRGAGNEQFF. The DNA for the CDR3 is TGCGCCAGCAGACCGGACAGGGGAGCGGGAAATGAGCAGTTCTTC.

The chain couples TRBV9 to TRBJ2-3; D remains unclear. The germline CDR1 and CDR2 sequences are SGDLS and YYNGEE. V was pared by 0 bases and J by 2 bases, with 7 bases between. There are 14 residues in the CDR3. The CDR3 nucleotides read TGTGCCAGCAGCGTAGTACTACACACAGATACGCAGTATTTT. As protein: CASSVVLHTDTQYF. The entire variable domain, with the rest obtained from reference TRBV9 and TRBJ2-3, is as follows: DSGVTQTPKHLITATGQRVTLRCSPRSGDLSVYWYQQSLDQGLQFLIQYYNGEERAKGNILERFSAQQFPDLHSELNLSSLELGDSALYFCASSVVLHTDTQYFGPGTRLTVL.

V usage is TRBV11-2 and J usage is TRBJ1-2, with TRBD1 matching 8 bases. The CDR3 contains 15 residues. V shed 5 bases, J shed 8 bases, and the junction held 13 bases outside the gene matches. Germline-derived CDR1 and CDR2 are SGHAT and FQNNGV. CDR3 residues: CASSRQTQGAVGYTF. The CDR3, as DNA: TGTGCCAGCAGCCGCCAGACTCAGGGGGCAGTAGGCTACACCTTC.

The V gene is TRBV5-1, the J gene TRBJ2-3; 10 bases map to TRBD2. The trim removed 4 bases at V and 1 base at J, leaving 9 bases unmatched. CDR3 length: 17 residues. The V gene's germline CDR1 is SGHRS and CDR2 YFSETQ. In DNA form, the CDR3 reads TGCGCCAGCAGCCTTAGCGGGAGGTCAGGAGGCACAGATACGCAGTATTTT. Protein product: CASSLSGRSGGTDTQYF.

V gene TRBV19 combines with J gene TRBJ2-3; 7 bases match TRBD1. The CDR3 is 15 amino acids. V lost 6 bases to trimming and J lost 4 bases; unmatched junction nucleotides: 10. Germline lookup yields CDR1 LNHDA and CDR2 SQIVND (reference sequence). Here the CDR3 reads CASSPGVGTADTQYF. The CDR3 DNA follows: TGTGCCAGTAGCCCCGGTGTGGGGACAGCAGATACGCAGTATTTT.

This chain connects TRBV20-1 to TRBJ1-2; 8 nucleotides agree with TRBD1. Unmatched junction bases numbered 8, after V lost 3 bases and J lost 5 bases. Germline values: CDR1 DFQATT, CDR2 SNEGSKA (reference sequence). The CDR3 length is 14 residues. The CDR3 is CSASGDRNSYGYTF. The CDR3 DNA sequence: TGCAGTGCTAGTGGGGACAGGAATTCTTATGGCTACACCTTC.